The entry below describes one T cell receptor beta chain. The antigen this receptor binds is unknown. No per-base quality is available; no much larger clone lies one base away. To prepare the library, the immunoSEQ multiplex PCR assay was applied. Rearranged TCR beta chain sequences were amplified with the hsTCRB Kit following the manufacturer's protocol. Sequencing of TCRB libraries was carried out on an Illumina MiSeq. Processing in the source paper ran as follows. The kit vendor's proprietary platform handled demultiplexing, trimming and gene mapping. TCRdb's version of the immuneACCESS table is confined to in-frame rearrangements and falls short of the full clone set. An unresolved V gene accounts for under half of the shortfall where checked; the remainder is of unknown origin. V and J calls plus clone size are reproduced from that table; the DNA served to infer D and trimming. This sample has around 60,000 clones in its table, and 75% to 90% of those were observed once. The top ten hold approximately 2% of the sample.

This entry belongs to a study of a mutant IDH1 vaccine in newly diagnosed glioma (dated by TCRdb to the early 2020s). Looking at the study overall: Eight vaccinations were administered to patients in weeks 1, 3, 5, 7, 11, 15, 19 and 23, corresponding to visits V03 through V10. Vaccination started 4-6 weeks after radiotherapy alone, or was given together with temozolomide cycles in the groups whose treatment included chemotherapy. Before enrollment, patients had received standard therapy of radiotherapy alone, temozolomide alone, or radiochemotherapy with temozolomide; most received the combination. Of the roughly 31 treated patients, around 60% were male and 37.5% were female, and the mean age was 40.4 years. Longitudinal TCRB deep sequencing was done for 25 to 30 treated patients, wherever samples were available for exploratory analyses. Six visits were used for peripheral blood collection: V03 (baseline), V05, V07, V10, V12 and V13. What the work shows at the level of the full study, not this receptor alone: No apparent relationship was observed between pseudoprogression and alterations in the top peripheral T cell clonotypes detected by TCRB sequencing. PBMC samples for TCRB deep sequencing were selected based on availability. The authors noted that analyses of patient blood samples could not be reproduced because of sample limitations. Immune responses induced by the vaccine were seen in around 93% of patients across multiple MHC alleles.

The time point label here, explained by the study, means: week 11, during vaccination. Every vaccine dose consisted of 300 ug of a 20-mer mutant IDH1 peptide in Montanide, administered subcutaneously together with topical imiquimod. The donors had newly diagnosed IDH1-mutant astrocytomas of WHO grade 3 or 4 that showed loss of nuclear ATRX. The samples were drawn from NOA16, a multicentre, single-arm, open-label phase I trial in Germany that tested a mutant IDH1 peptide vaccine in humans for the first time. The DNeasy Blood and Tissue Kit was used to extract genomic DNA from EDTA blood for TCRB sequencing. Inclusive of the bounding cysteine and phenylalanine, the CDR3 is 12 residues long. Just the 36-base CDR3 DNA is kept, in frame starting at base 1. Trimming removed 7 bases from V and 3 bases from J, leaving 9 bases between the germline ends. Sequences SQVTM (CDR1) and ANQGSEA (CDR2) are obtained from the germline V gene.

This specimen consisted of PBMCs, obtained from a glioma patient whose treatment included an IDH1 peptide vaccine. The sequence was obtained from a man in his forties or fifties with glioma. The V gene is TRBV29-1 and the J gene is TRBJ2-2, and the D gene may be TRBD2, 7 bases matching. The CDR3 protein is CSGGGDTGELFF. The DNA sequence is TGCAGCGGAGGGGGGGACACCGGGGAGCTGTTTTTT.